The 9 T cell receptor beta chains below all came from one sample that was sequenced in a study of cytomegalovirus exposure and HLA in healthy donors. Produced via immunoSEQ multiplex PCR; TCRdb's table is partial and in-frame only. The data show 67,000 or so clones, roughly 94% seen once. What was sequenced was PBMCs. These receptors all stem from a man younger than 30 in good health and CMV-seropositive.

The gene calls are TRBV9 and TRBJ2-3; TRBD1 agrees at 8 bases. The CDR3 has 17 amino acids. J lost 7 bases, V lost 1 base, and 14 bases had no gene match. Germline CDR1 reads SGDLS; CDR2 reads YYNGEE. The CDR3 DNA reads as TGTGCCAGCAGCGTATCCCTCCGGACAGGGATGGGGTATACGCAGTATTTT. Its protein is CASSVSLRTGMGYTQYF. The full variable domain, in which reference TRBV9 and TRBJ2-3 provide the parts outside the CDR3, is DSGVTQTPKHLITATGQRVTLRCSPRSGDLSVYWYQQSLDQGLQFLIQYYNGEERAKGNILERFSAQQFPDLHSELNLSSLELGDSALYFCASSVSLRTGMGYTQYFGPGTRLTVL.

The chain employs TRBV6-5 and TRBJ1-6, with 8 bases matching TRBD1. The CDR3 runs to 16 residues. Looked up from germline, CDR1 is MNHEY and CDR2 is SVGAGI. Germline trimming cut 0 bases from V and 10 bases from J; bases unmatched to any gene: 8. CDR3 loop: CASSYSVGTGNSPLHF. The CDR3 DNA reads TGTGCCAGCAGTTACTCGGTCGGGACAGGCAACTCACCCCTCCACTTT.

The CDR3 reads CAWSPQGELFF. The CDR3 bases are TGTGCCTGGAGCCCGCAGGGGGAGCTGTTTTTT. The V call is TRBV30, the J call TRBJ2-2, with D unclear. V was trimmed by 3 bases and J by 8 bases, leaving 7 bases between them. This CDR3 comprises 11 residues. In germline, CDR1 is GTSNPN, CDR2 SVGIG (reference sequence).

This clone was seen once. The CDR3: CATSSLLAGIDTDTQYF. DNA for the CDR3: TGTGCCACCAGCAGCCTTCTAGCGGGGATTGACACAGATACGCAGTATTTT. The genes are TRBV15 and TRBJ2-3; 9 bases match TRBD2. J was trimmed by 2 bases and V by 3 bases; bases with no gene match: 9. The germline gives CDR1 LNHNV, CDR2 YYDKDF (reference sequence). The CDR3 sequence is 17 residues long.

In nucleotides, the CDR3 is TGTGCCACCCGTCCGACAGGGTTGGATTCACCCCTCCACTTT. Translation gives CATRPTGLDSPLHF. The genes are TRBV10-3 and TRBJ1-6; 7 bases match TRBD1. Germline CDR1 reads ENHRY; CDR2 reads SYGVKD. Trimming removed 10 bases from V and 8 bases from J; junction bases left unmatched: 11. This CDR3 is built from 14 residues.

This clone was recorded once. The gene calls are TRBV28 and TRBJ1-2; 7 positions agree with TRBD1. Germline V gives CDR1 MDHEN, CDR2 SYDVKM. The trim removed 6 bases at V and 5 bases at J, leaving 9 bases unmatched. The CDR3 totals 14 residues. CDR3 amino acids: CASRTGQALYGYTF. The CDR3, as DNA: TGTGCCAGCAGGACTGGACAGGCTCTGTATGGCTACACCTTC.

This sequence joins TRBV28 and TRBJ1-5; no clear D. Trimming removed 4 bases from V and 5 bases from J, with 12 bases in between. Germline-derived CDR1 and CDR2 are MDHEN and SYDVKM. The CDR3 has 14 residues. The CDR3 DNA follows: TGTGCCAGCAGTTCGGGTACCAATTATCAGCCCCAGCATTTT. As protein: CASSSGTNYQPQHF.

J is TRBJ2-3 and V is TRBV6-1; TRBD1 matches at 7 bases. In germline, CDR1 is MNHNS, CDR2 SASEGT. The V segment lost 6 bases and the J segment 4 bases; nucleotides outside the gene matches: 7. CDR3 length equals 14 residues. CDR3: CASSRDRIADTQYF. The CDR3, as DNA: TGTGCCAGCAGCCGGGACAGAATTGCAGATACGCAGTATTTT.

The chain links TRBV7-9 to TRBJ2-2; TRBD1 might be the D (5 bases). Germline V gene sequence: CDR1 SEHNR, CDR2 FQNEAQ (reference sequence). There are 16 residues in the CDR3. Between the trimmed V and J ends, which lost 1 base and 6 bases, there was a span of 15 bases. CDR3 nucleotides: TGTGCCAGCAGCTTAGGGGCAGGGTTTTACTCCGGGGAGCTGTTTTTT. Translation: CASSLGAGFYSGELFF. Combining the CDR3 with reference TRBV7-9 and TRBJ2-2 gives the whole variable domain DTGVSQNPRHKITKRGQNVTFRCDPISEHNRLYWYRQTLGQGPEFLTYFQNEAQLEKSRLLSDRFSAERPKGSFSTLEIQRTEQGDSAMYLCASSLGAGFYSGELFFGEGSRLTVL.